These T cell receptor beta chains were read from a single sample in a study of identical twins' blood T cells. TCRdb ran MiXCR on the 5' RACE reads and lists one entry per CDR3 protein. This table has roughly 340,000 distinct CDR3 sequences, 28% appearing once. The sample was PBMCs. These receptors all stem from a woman aged 18 to 50 in good health. The conserved cysteine and the conserved F or W are not part of the CDR3 here. Fields, in order: J gene, V gene, CDR3 protein.

>TRBJ2-1|TRBV5-1
ASSLGPGDNEQF
>TRBJ1-2|TRBV10-2
ASSATGGIST
>TRBJ1-2|TRBV5-1
ASSQLGENYGYT
>TRBJ1-1|TRBV7-2
ASSLDGGGTEAF
>TRBJ1-1|TRBV7-7
ASSIHRDSAEAF
>TRBJ1-2|TRBV2
ASTKTGNYGYT
>TRBJ1-1|TRBV4-1
ASSHPGGGDTEAF
>TRBJ1-2|TRBV5-1
ASSPMMGYGYT
>TRBJ1-1|TRBV29-1
SGIHGNTEAF
>TRBJ2-1|TRBV9
ASSPGGLTDEQF